The sequence of this T cell receptor beta chain was determined in a study of T cell responses to AZD1222 COVID-19 vaccine. Produced via immunoSEQ multiplex PCR; TCRdb's table is partial and in-frame only. The sample lists some 200,000 clones, just over 90% seen once, with nearly 1% in the top ten. Study results and caveats: Spike-specific TCR breadth and depth went up after people got two AZD1222 doses. The donor cohort was predominantly white British with a female majority, and clonal diversity may have been underestimated. There were vaccine-associated CD4 TCRs across spike, dominant at 160-218 and 743-854.

A word on this clone: As yet, its antigen is unknown.

The CDR3 is 13 residues long. Trimming cost V 10 bases and J 7 bases, with 14 bases left between them. Germline assignment: CDR1 MNHEY and CDR2 SVGAGI. This chain uses TRBV6-5 with TRBJ1-6, with D uncertain. The sequences come from peripheral blood, collected on day 0 of AZD1222 vaccination. The receptor was derived from an adult in good health. The chain's CDR3 is CATRTVENSPLHF. The CDR3 region has the DNA TGTGCCACGCGGACTGTAGAAAATTCACCCCTCCACTTT.